The present entry profiles one T cell receptor (beta chain) with its context. The antigen is not known. There are 13 residues in the CDR3. The germline V gene encodes CDR1 SGHTA and CDR2 FQGNSA. V was shortened by 4 bases and J by 3 bases, with 8 bases between the two germline ends. This specimen comes from a study of CD8+ T cells in alopecia areata. The overall study: Severity scoring for treated patients was based on the percentage of affected scalp area. Findings of the study overall: Scalp samples also yield sequences from resident alphabeta T cells of normal skin.

Treatment noted: oral pan-JAK inhibitor, 5-10 mg twice daily. RNA was isolated and reverse transcribed to cDNA, the sequencing template. Generated by immunoSEQ multiplex PCR, the TCRdb table keeps only in-frame clones and is missing some. The sample holds around 270,000 clones; roughly 64% are singletons and the top ten take more than 1.5%. The source is a human donor with alopecia areata. Sequencing was performed on CD4+ T cells sorted from blood, taken at week 24, from a patient treated with tofacitinib. This chain connects TRBV7-2 to TRBJ2-3; D remains ambiguous. In nucleotides, the CDR3 is TGTGCCAGCAGCTCGGGCCCTACAGATACGCAGTATTTT. Translating it yields CASSSGPTDTQYF. Using reference TRBV7-2 and TRBJ2-3 for the parts outside the CDR3, the full variable domain is GAGVSQSPSNKVTEKGKDVELRCDPISGHTALYWYRQSLGQGLEFLIYFQGNSAPDKSGLPSDRFSAERTGGSVSTLTIQRTQQEDSAVYLCASSSGPTDTQYFGPGTRLTVL.